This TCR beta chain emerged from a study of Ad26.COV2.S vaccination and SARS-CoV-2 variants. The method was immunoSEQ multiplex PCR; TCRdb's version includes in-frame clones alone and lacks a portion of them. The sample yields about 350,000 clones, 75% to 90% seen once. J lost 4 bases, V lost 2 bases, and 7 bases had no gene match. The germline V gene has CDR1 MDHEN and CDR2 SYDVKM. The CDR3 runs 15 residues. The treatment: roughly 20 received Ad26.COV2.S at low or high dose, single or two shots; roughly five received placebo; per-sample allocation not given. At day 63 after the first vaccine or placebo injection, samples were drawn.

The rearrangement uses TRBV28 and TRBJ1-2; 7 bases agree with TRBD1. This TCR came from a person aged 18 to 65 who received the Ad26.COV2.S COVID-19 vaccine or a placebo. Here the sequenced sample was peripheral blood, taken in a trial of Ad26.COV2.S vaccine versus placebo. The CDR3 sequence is CASSLPGTETYGYTF. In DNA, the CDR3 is TGTGCCAGCAGTTTACCGGGGACAGAAACCTATGGCTACACCTTC.